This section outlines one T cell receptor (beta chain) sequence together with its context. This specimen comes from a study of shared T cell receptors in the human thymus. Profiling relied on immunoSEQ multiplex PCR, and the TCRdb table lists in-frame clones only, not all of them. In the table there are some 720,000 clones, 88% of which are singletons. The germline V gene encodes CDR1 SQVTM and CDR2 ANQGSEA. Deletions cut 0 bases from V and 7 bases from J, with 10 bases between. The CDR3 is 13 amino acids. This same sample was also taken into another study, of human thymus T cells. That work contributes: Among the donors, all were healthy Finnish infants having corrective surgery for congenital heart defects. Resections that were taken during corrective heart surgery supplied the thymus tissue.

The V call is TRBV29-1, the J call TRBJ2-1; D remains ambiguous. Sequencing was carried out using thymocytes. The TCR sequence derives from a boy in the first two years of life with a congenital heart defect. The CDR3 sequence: CSVEDGSENEQFF. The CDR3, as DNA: TGCAGCGTTGAAGACGGGTCGGAAAATGAGCAGTTCTTC.